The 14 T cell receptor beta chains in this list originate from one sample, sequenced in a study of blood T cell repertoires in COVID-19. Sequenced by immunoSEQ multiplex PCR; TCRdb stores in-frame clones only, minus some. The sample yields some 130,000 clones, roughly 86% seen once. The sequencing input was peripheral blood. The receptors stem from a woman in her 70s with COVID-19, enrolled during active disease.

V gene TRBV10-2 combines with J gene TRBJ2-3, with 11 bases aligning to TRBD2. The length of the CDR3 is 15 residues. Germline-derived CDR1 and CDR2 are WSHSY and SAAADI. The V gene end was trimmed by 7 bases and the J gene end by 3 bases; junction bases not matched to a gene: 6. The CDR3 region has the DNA TGCGCCAGCACCCGACTAGCGGGGCTAACAGATACGCAGTATTTT. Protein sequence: CASTRLAGLTDTQYF.

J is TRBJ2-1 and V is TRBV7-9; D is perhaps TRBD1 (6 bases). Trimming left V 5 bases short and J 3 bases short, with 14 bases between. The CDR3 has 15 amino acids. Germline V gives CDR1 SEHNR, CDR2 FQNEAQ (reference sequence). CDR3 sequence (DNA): TGTGCCAGCAGCCCAAGAGGGGGTATCTACAATGAGCAGTTCTTC. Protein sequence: CASSPRGGIYNEQFF.

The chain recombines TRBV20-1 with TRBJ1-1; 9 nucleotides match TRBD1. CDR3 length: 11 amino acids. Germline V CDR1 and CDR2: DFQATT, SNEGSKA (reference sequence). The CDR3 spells CRTGGGTEAFF. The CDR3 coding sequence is TGCAGAACAGGGGGCGGCACTGAAGCTTTCTTT.

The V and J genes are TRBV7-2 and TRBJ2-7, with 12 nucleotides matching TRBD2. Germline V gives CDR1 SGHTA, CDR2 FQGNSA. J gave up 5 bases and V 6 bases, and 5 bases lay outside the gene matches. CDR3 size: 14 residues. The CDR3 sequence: CASRLAGGSDEQYF. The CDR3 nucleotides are TGTGCCAGCAGACTAGCGGGGGGATCGGACGAGCAGTACTTC.

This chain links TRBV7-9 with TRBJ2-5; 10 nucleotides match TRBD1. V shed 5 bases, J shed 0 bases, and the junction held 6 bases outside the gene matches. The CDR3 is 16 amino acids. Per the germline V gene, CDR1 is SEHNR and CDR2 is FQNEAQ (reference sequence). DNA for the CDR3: TGTGCCAGCAGCCGCCGGACAGGGGGATACCAAGAGACCCAGTACTTC. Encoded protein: CASSRRTGGYQETQYF.

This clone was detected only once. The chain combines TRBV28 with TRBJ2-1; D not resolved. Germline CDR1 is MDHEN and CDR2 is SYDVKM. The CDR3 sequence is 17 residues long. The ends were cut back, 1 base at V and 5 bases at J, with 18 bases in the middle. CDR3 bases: TGTGCCAGCAGTTTATCCTCTCGGTCCCGCAACCACAATGAGCAGTTCTTC. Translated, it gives CASSLSSRSRNHNEQFF.

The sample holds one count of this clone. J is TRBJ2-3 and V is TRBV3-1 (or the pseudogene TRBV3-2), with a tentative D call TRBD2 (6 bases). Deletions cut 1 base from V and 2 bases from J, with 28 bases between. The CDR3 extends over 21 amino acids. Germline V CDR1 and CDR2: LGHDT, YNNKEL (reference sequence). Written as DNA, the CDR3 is TGTGCCAGCAGCCAAGGTTTGTCTGCGGGGCAGAGCACGACCTACACAGATACGCAGTATTTT. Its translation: CASSQGLSAGQSTTYTDTQYF.

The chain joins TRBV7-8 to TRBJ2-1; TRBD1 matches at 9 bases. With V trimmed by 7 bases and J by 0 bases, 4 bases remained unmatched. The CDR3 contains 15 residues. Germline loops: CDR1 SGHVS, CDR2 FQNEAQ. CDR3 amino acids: CASTEGQGSYNEQFF. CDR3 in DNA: TGTGCCAGCACCGAGGGACAGGGCTCCTACAATGAGCAGTTCTTC.

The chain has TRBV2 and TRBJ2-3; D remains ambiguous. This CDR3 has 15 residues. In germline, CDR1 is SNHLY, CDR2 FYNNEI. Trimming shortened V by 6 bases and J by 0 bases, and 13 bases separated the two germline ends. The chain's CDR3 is CASRRVLSSTDTQYF. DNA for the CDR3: TGTGCCAGCAGGAGAGTTCTTTCTAGCACAGATACGCAGTATTTT.

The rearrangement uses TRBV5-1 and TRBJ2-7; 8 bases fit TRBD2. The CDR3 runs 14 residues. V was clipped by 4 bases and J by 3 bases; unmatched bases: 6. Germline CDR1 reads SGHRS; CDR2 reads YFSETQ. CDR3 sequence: CASSAGLALYEQYF. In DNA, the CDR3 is TGCGCCAGCAGCGCCGGACTAGCTCTCTACGAGCAGTACTTC.

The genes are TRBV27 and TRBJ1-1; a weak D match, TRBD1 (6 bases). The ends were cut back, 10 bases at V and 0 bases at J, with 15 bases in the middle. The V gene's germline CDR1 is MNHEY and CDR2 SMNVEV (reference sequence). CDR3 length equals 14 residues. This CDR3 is CATQQGSLNTEAFF. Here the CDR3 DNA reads TGTGCCACCCAACAGGGATCCTTGAACACTGAAGCTTTCTTT.

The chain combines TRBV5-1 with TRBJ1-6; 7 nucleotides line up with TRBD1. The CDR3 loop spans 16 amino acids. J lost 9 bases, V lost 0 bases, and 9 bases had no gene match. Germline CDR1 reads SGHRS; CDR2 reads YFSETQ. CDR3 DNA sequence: TGCGCCAGCAGCTTGGGGGACAGTATCGGTAGTTCACCCCTCCACTTT. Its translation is CASSLGDSIGSSPLHF. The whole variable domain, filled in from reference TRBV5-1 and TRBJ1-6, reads KAGVTQTPRYLIKTRGQQVTLSCSPISGHRSVSWYQQTPGQGLQFLFEYFSETQRNKGNFPGRFSGRQFSNSRSEMNVSTLELGDSALYLCASSLGDSIGSSPLHFGNGTRLTVT.

Here the CDR3 reads CASSFGQGGVKSEAFF. CDR3 sequence (DNA): TGTGCCAGCAGCTTCGGACAGGGTGGGGTAAAAAGCGAAGCTTTCTTT. The chain carries TRBV11-2 and TRBJ1-1; 8 positions match TRBD1. Per the germline V gene, CDR1 is SGHAT and CDR2 is FQNNGV. The trim removed 3 bases at V and 8 bases at J, leaving 14 bases unmatched. This CDR3 has 16 residues.

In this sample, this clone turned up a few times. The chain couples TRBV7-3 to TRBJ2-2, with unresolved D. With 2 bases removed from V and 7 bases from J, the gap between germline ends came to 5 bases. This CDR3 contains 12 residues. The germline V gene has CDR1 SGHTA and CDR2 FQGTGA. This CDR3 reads CASSLLVGELFF. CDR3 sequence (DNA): TGTGCCAGCAGCTTATTAGTCGGGGAGCTGTTTTTT.